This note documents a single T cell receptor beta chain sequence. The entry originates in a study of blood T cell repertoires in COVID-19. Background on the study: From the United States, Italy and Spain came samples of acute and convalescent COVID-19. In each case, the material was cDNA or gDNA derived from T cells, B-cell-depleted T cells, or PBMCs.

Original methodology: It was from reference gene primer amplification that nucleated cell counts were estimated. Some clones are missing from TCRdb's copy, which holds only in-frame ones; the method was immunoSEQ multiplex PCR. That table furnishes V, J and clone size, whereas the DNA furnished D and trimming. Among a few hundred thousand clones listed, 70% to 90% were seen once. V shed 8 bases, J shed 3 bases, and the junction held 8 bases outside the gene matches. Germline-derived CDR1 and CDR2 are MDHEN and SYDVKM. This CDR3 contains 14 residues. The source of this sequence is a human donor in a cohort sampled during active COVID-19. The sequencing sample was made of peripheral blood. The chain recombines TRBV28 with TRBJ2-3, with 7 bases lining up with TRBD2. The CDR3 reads CASALNGGTDTQYF. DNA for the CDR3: TGTGCCAGCGCCCTAAACGGGGGGACAGATACGCAGTATTTT.